The TCR beta chain under discussion was sequenced for a study of shared clonotypes between healthy human individuals. Whole-study findings and limits: The study found about 5% of naive CD4 clonotypes shared across a handful of donors.

Only Caucasian adults living in Nashville, Tennessee served as donors. This table comes from immunoSEQ multiplex PCR, and its TCRdb copy is limited to in-frame clones, with some not included. The sample records over a million clones, 75% to 80% being singletons. The CDR3 is made up of 12 amino acids. The trim removed 6 bases at V and 13 bases at J, leaving 4 bases unmatched. Per the germline V gene, CDR1 is MNHEY and CDR2 is SMNVEV (reference sequence). Concerning this clone: The antigen is unknown.

This receptor was identified in a man between 18 and 29 years old in good health. Some clones in this sample may be carry-over from other donors' samples. The sample was memory CD4+ T cells from PBMCs. Documented subset: CD45RA-negative fraction. The chain employs TRBV27 and TRBJ2-1, with 12 nucleotides matching TRBD2. The CDR3 bases are TGTGCCAGCAGCCGACTAGCGGGAGTACAGTTCTTC. It is translated as CASSRLAGVQFF.